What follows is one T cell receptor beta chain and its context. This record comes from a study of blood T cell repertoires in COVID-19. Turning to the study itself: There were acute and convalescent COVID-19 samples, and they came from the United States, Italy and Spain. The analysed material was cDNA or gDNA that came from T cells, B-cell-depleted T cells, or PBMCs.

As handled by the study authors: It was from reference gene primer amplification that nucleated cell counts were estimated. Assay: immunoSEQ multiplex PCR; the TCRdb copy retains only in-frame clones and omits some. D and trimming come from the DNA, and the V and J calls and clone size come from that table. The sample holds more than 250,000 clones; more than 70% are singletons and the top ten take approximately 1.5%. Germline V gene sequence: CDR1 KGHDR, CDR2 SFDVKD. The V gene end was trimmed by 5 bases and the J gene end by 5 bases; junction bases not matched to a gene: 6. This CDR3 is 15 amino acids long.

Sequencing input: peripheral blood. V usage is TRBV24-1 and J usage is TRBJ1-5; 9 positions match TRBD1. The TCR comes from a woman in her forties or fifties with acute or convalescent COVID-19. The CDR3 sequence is CATSGGQGGDQPQHF. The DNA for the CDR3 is TGTGCCACCAGTGGGGGACAGGGAGGTGATCAGCCCCAGCATTTT.